These 22 T cell receptor beta chains share one sample of origin, sequenced in a study of Graves' ophthalmopathy and Graves' hyperthyroidism. Researchers took RNA transcripts and amplified TCR beta CDR3 regions from them. Following a first-round RT-PCR that used HTBI primers, a second-round multiplex PCR was carried out. TCRdb reprocessed the multiplex PCR reads with MiXCR, giving one entry per CDR3 protein. The sample contains about 220,000 distinct CDR3 sequences, approximately 21% of which appear only once. The sequenced material came from peripheral blood. These receptors were obtained from a woman in her fifties or sixties with Graves' ophthalmopathy.

This clonotype was detected ten times or more. The V gene is TRBV3-1, the J gene TRBJ2-7; TRBD2 is a possible D gene (6 bases). The CDR3 covers 16 residues. CDR1 and CDR2 from the germline V gene are LGHDT and YNNKEL (reference sequence). Trimming shortened V by 0 bases and J by 5 bases, and 17 bases separated the two germline ends. The CDR3 loop reads CASSQDKYGSGHEQYF. CDR3 nucleotides: TGTGCCAGCAGCCAAGATAAGTACGGGAGTGGCCACGAGCAGTACTTC.

The chain has TRBV24-1 and TRBJ2-1, with D perhaps given as TRBD1 or TRBD2 (5 bases each). This CDR3 comprises 15 residues. Germline values: CDR1 KGHDR, CDR2 SFDVKD. The ends were cut back, 5 bases at V and 2 bases at J, with 12 bases in the middle. Written as DNA, the CDR3 is TGTGCCACCAGTGTCCGGGGCAGGACCTACAATGAGCAGTTCTTC. Its translation is CATSVRGRTYNEQFF.

As for this clonotype: This clone may be a read error of a much larger clone one base away. V gene TRBV28 combines with J gene TRBJ2-7, with no clear D. The CDR3 consists of 14 residues. The V end was cut by 7 bases, the J end by 2 bases, with 15 bases between. The germline V gene encodes CDR1 MDHEN and CDR2 SYDVKM. Here the CDR3 reads CASTHNRWAYEQYF. In DNA form, the CDR3 reads TGTGCCAGCACCCATAACCGGTGGGCCTACGAGCAGTACTTC.

Ten or more counts support this clonotype. The V call is TRBV28, the J call TRBJ2-7, with TRBD2 as a possible D gene (6 bases). V gave up 5 bases and J gave up 3 bases, with 17 bases separating them. The CDR3 is 15 amino acids. Germline CDR1 MDHEN, CDR2 SYDVKM. CDR3 in amino acids: CASSTLGGRFYEQYF. The DNA of the CDR3 is TGTGCCAGCAGTACATTGGGGGGTAGATTCTACGAGCAGTACTTC.

The chain employs TRBV28 and TRBJ2-7; possibly TRBD1 or TRBD2 for D (5 bases each). The length of the CDR3 is 15 residues. The ends were cut back, 3 bases at V and 0 bases at J, with 12 bases in the middle. The V gene's germline CDR1 is MDHEN and CDR2 SYDVKM. The CDR3 sequence: CASSFVGENSYEQYF. The CDR3 coding sequence is TGTGCCAGCAGTTTTGTGGGGGAAAACTCCTACGAGCAGTACTTC.

A few counts support this clonotype. The rearrangement uses TRBV12-3 or TRBV12-4 and TRBJ2-1, with 11 bases identical to TRBD2. This CDR3 contains 16 residues. Losses at the gene ends were 6 bases for V and 0 bases for J; bases not matched to a gene: 4. Written as DNA, the CDR3 is TGTGCCAGCAGCACACTAGCGGGAGACTCCTACAATGAGCAGTTCTTC. Its protein product is CASSTLAGDSYNEQFF.

The chain has TRBV15 and TRBJ1-2; 9 bases align to TRBD1. Germline V gene lookup returns CDR1 LNHNV and CDR2 YYDKDF (reference sequence). V dropped 3 bases and J dropped 3; count of bases not matched to a gene: 8. This CDR3 contains 16 residues. The CDR3 region has the DNA TGTGCCACCAGCAGGATCGACCGGGACAGGGACTATGGCTACACCTTC. It yields the protein CATSRIDRDRDYGYTF.

The genes are TRBV7-2 and TRBJ2-5, with 8 bases aligning to TRBD2. CDR3 length equals 15 residues. Germline V lookup: CDR1 SGHTA, CDR2 FQGNSA. The ends lost 2 bases at V and 4 bases at J; junction bases unmatched: 6. The CDR3 nucleotides read TGTGCCAGCAGCTTAACCTGGCTAGCGGGAGAGACCCAGTACTTC. Translated, it gives CASSLTWLAGETQYF.

A word on this clonotype: A much larger clone sits a single nucleotide away, making a read error possible. The CDR3 protein is CASSWGLSEAFF. Here the CDR3 DNA reads TGTGCCAGCAGTTGGGGCCTCTCTGAAGCTTTCTTT. The genes are TRBV6-5 and TRBJ1-1, with a weak D call TRBD1 (5 bases). Germline CDR1 reads MNHEY; CDR2 reads SVGAGI. This CDR3 contains 12 residues. V was cut by 4 bases and J by 6 bases, with 9 bases left in between.

The table lists this clonotype with a few counts. V and J are TRBV5-5 and TRBJ1-5; D is unclear. The CDR3 length is 15 residues. The V and J ends lost 2 bases and 2 bases respectively, with 11 bases between them. Germline assignment: CDR1 SGHKS and CDR2 YYEKEE (reference sequence). The CDR3 DNA reads TGTGCCAGCAGCTTTAGGATTCAGGGCAATCAGCCCCAGCATTTT. It encodes CASSFRIQGNQPQHF.

This clonotype was seen a few times. The CDR3 region is CSAITGQPRSQPQHF. In DNA form, the CDR3 reads TGCAGTGCTATAACTGGACAGCCAAGATCACAGCCCCAGCATTTT. The V call is TRBV20-1, the J call TRBJ1-5; TRBD1 might be the D (6 bases). V lost 4 bases and J 7 bases, leaving 20 bases between the germline ends. The CDR3 is made up of 15 amino acids. Germline assignment: CDR1 DFQATT and CDR2 SNEGSKA (reference sequence).

This clonotype was detected many times. This sequence joins TRBV6-5 and TRBJ2-7; 11 bases agree with TRBD2. The CDR3 has 15 amino acids. V lost 6 bases to trimming and J lost 3 bases; unmatched junction nucleotides: 7. Germline lookup yields CDR1 MNHEY and CDR2 SVGAGI. DNA of the CDR3: TGTGCCAGCAGAGTCGGGACTAGCGGAGGCTACGAGCAGTACTTC. Its translation: CASRVGTSGGYEQYF.

This clonotype was recorded only once. The V gene is TRBV27, the J gene TRBJ2-4, with 9 bases matching TRBD1. V was clipped by 2 bases and J by 2 bases; unmatched bases: 7. Germline assignment: CDR1 MNHEY and CDR2 SMNVEV (reference sequence). The CDR3 runs 17 residues. The CDR3, as DNA: TGTGCCAGCAGTTTAGTCGGACAGGGGATGTCCAAAAACATTCAGTACTTC. Translating gives CASSLVGQGMSKNIQYF.

This clonotype was counted many times. V usage is TRBV3-1 and J usage is TRBJ2-7; D call uncertain. Germline V gives CDR1 LGHDT, CDR2 YNNKEL (reference sequence). The CDR3 contains 14 residues. V dropped 1 base and J dropped 2 bases, with 9 bases sitting between them. The CDR3 here is CASSQGMGTYEQYF. The DNA for the CDR3 is TGTGCCAGCAGCCAAGGGATGGGTACCTACGAGCAGTACTTC.

This sequence joins TRBV19 and TRBJ1-2; maybe TRBD1 (6 bases). Trimming pared 5 bases from V and 5 bases from J, leaving 12 bases between. The CDR3 consists of 13 residues. The germline CDR1 and CDR2 sequences are LNHDA and SQIVND (reference sequence). The CDR3 sequence: CASSSGAEYGYTF. CDR3 bases: TGTGCCAGTAGTTCGGGGGCTGAGTATGGCTACACCTTC.

This clonotype appeared many times. This chain uses TRBV7-3 with TRBJ2-2, with TRBD2 identical over 12 bases. CDR3 size: 16 residues. Germline CDR1 and CDR2: SGHTA and FQGTGA. The V and J ends lost 5 bases and 6 bases, in that order; junction bases with no gene match: 7. The CDR3 DNA reads TGTGCCAGCAGCCGAAGGACTAGCGGGACCGCCGGGGAGCTGTTTTTT. Its protein product is CASSRRTSGTAGELFF.

This clonotype occurred many times. The chain is built from TRBV27 and TRBJ2-7; a weak D match, TRBD1 (6 bases). The V gene's germline CDR1 is MNHEY and CDR2 SMNVEV (reference sequence). Trimming shortened V by 5 bases and J by 3 bases, and 20 bases separated the two germline ends. This CDR3 comprises 16 residues. The CDR3 bases are TGTGCCAGCAGTCCCCGAAGGACAGCCGACTTCTACGAGCAGTACTTC. Translation: CASSPRRTADFYEQYF.

This clonotype occurred a few times. The genes are TRBV18 and TRBJ2-2, with a possible D match to TRBD1 (6 bases). The CDR3 extends over 15 amino acids. Germline V lookup: CDR1 KGHSH, CDR2 LQKENI. Trimming cost V 4 bases and J 4 bases, with 13 bases left between them. CDR3 sequence reads: CASSRLIQGTGELFF. Written as DNA, the CDR3 is TGTGCCAGCTCACGGCTTATACAGGGCACCGGGGAGCTGTTTTTT.

The chain recombines TRBV5-5 with TRBJ2-2, with 7 bases that match TRBD2. The germline gives CDR1 SGHKS, CDR2 YYEKEE (reference sequence). CDR3 length: 16 amino acids. With 4 bases clipped from V and 1 base from J, the junction kept 7 bases outside the gene matches. Here the CDR3 DNA reads TGTGCCAGCAGCGTAATATCGGGAGGGAACACCGGGGAGCTGTTTTTT. As protein: CASSVISGGNTGELFF.

This clonotype was observed many times. The chain joins TRBV12-3 or TRBV12-4 to TRBJ2-5; TRBD2 might be the D (6 bases). This CDR3 comprises 16 residues. The ends were cut back, 7 bases at V and 2 bases at J, with 20 bases in the middle. Here the CDR3 reads CASNLSAPSAQETQYF. CDR3 coding DNA: TGTGCCAGCAACCTGTCAGCCCCTAGCGCTCAAGAGACCCAGTACTTC.

This clonotype has a count of ten or more. Germline and junction disagree at one end, which may indicate a read error. The chain employs TRBV6-1 and TRBJ2-7; the match to TRBD2 covers 9 bases. Germline V gives CDR1 MNHNS, CDR2 SASEGT. The CDR3 is made up of 15 amino acids. The CDR3 loop is CASREGLAYSYEQYF. The CDR3 DNA reads TGTGCCAGCAGAGAAGGACTAGCGTACTCCTACGAGCAGTACTTC.

Concerning this clonotype: A much larger clonotype is one base distant, so this may be a read error. The rearrangement uses TRBV25-1 and TRBJ2-2, with D perhaps matching TRBD1 (5 bases). Trimming took off 4 bases at V and 4 bases at J, with 13 bases between the two ends. Germline V gives CDR1 MGHDK, CDR2 SYGVNS. The CDR3 runs 15 residues. The CDR3 DNA reads TGTGCCAGCAGTGTAGCAGGGCTAGTCACCGGGGAGCTGTTTTTT. This codes for CASSVAGLVTGELFF.